The 24 T cell receptor beta chains presented below share a single source sample, sequenced in a study of blood T cell repertoires in COVID-19. The protocol was immunoSEQ multiplex PCR, while the TCRdb copy is restricted to in-frame clones and leaves out a portion. The sample holds 120,000 to 150,000 clones, around nine tenths seen once. The sample was peripheral blood. These receptors originate from a woman aged 45-65 years with active or convalescent COVID-19.

The V gene is TRBV9, the J gene TRBJ1-2, with D hard to call. The germline V gene encodes CDR1 SGDLS and CDR2 YYNGEE. Trimming took 1 base from V and 7 from J, leaving 14 bases between them. This CDR3 is built from 14 residues. The CDR3 region has the DNA TGTGCCAGCAGCGTAACAAATGAGGGATCTGGCTACACCTTC. Translating it yields CASSVTNEGSGYTF. Variable domain in full (rest from reference TRBV9 and TRBJ1-2): DSGVTQTPKHLITATGQRVTLRCSPRSGDLSVYWYQQSLDQGLQFLIQYYNGEERAKGNILERFSAQQFPDLHSELNLSSLELGDSALYFCASSVTNEGSGYTFGSGTRLTVV.

The rearrangement uses TRBV19 and TRBJ2-6; 8 bases map to TRBD1. This CDR3 is built from 17 residues. Germline CDR1 LNHDA, CDR2 SQIVND (reference sequence). Trimming removed 5 bases from V and 0 bases from J; junction bases left unmatched: 6. CDR3 in DNA: TGTGCCAGTAGTCCTTCGACAGGGGCCTCTGGGGCCAACGTCCTGACTTTC. Its translation is CASSPSTGASGANVLTF.

The chain has TRBV2 and TRBJ2-5; no clear D gene. The V gene lost 5 bases and the J gene lost 5 bases, with 6 bases spanning the gap. CDR1 is SNHLY and CDR2 is FYNNEI in the germline V gene. The CDR3 spans 11 residues. CDR3 sequence: CASSPVETQYF. The CDR3 nucleotides read TGTGCCAGCAGTCCCGTTGAGACCCAGTACTTC.

The V gene is TRBV7-9, the J gene TRBJ2-5, with D possibly being TRBD2 (6 bases). Germline loops: CDR1 SEHNR, CDR2 FQNEAQ (reference sequence). V was trimmed by 1 base and J by 1 base, leaving 13 bases between them. This CDR3 has 16 amino acids. CDR3 amino acids: CASSLESASAQETQYF. CDR3 in DNA: TGTGCCAGCAGCTTAGAGTCGGCTAGCGCCCAAGAGACCCAGTACTTC.

The CDR3 reads CASRNPQGGEQFF. The CDR3 nucleotides are TGTGCCAGCAGAAACCCACAGGGCGGTGAGCAGTTCTTC. The gene calls are TRBV2 and TRBJ2-1; D may be TRBD1 (6 bases). This CDR3 has 13 amino acids. CDR1 is SNHLY and CDR2 is FYNNEI in the germline V gene. The V end was cut by 6 bases, the J end by 9 bases, with 15 bases between.

The rearrangement links TRBV7-2 to TRBJ2-7; TRBD2 matches 8 bases. Per the germline V gene, CDR1 is SGHTA and CDR2 is FQGNSA. The CDR3 consists of 15 residues. Trimming at V came to 1 base and at J to 3 bases, leaving 5 bases not matched to a gene. The DNA of the CDR3 is TGTGCCAGCAGCTTAGATATTAGCGGGATCTACGAGCAGTACTTC. Translation gives CASSLDISGIYEQYF.

The J gene is TRBJ2-1, the V gene TRBV9; D is ambiguous. CDR1 and CDR2 (germline): SGDLS, YYNGEE. The V end was cut by 0 bases, the J end by 15 bases, with 16 bases between. This CDR3 has 13 amino acids. CDR3 sequence (DNA): TGTGCCAGCAGCGTAGGAGGAGAGAACCGGCGGTTCTTC. This translates into CASSVGGENRRFF. Looking up the rest from reference TRBV9 and TRBJ2-1 gives the full variable domain: DSGVTQTPKHLITATGQRVTLRCSPRSGDLSVYWYQQSLDQGLQFLIQYYNGEERAKGNILERFSAQQFPDLHSELNLSSLELGDSALYFCASSVGGENRRFFGPGTRLTVL.

The chain has TRBV7-2 and TRBJ2-1, with a tentative D call TRBD1 (6 bases). The CDR3 length is 13 residues. Germline CDR1 and CDR2: SGHTA and FQGNSA. The V and J ends lost 4 bases and 7 bases respectively, with 11 bases between them. In DNA, the CDR3 is TGTGCCAGCAGCTCAAAGGGGGTTAATGAGCAGTTCTTC. Translation gives CASSSKGVNEQFF.

The chain combines TRBV3-1 (or the pseudogene TRBV3-2) with TRBJ2-1; 9 nucleotides line up with TRBD1. Germline CDR1 LGHDT, CDR2 YNNKEL (reference sequence). V was pared by 4 bases and J by 7 bases, with 8 bases of the junction left unmatched. CDR3 length equals 15 residues. CDR3 sequence (DNA): TGTGCCAGCAGCCGGAGGGCCGGGACAGGGAATGAGCAGTTCTTC. Protein sequence: CASSRRAGTGNEQFF.

Worth noting for this clone: At one boundary the junction diverges from the germline segment, which might be a read error. The DNA of the CDR3 is TGCGCCACCGGGCAGGGCGCCTTC. Protein product: CATGQGAF. The rearrangement links TRBV10-1 to TRBJ1-2; perhaps TRBD1 as D (5 bases). The germline V gene has CDR1 WNHNN and CDR2 SYGVQD (reference sequence). The CDR3 has 8 amino acids.

V is TRBV28 and J is TRBJ2-5; D perhaps matches TRBD1 (6 bases). V was shortened by 5 bases and J by 1 base, with 8 bases between the two germline ends. The CDR3 is made up of 13 amino acids. Germline V gives CDR1 MDHEN, CDR2 SYDVKM. The CDR3 here is CASSRTVQETQYF. The CDR3 DNA follows: TGTGCCAGCAGTCGGACAGTCCAAGAGACCCAGTACTTC.

This chain links TRBV6-2 or TRBV6-3 with TRBJ1-6, with 8 bases aligning to TRBD1. This CDR3 is built from 15 residues. J lost 9 bases, V lost 6 bases, and 10 bases had no gene match. In germline, CDR1 is MNHEY, CDR2 SVGEGT. CDR3 sequence (DNA): TGTGCCAGCAGCTTCCTCCCCGGGACAGGTTCACCCCTCCACTTT. Protein sequence: CASSFLPGTGSPLHF.

The rearrangement links TRBV11-2 to TRBJ1-1, with D maybe TRBD1 (5 bases). The V end lost 3 bases, the J end lost 11 bases, and 16 bases lay between the germline ends. The CDR3 is 13 residues long. CDR1 and CDR2 from the germline V gene are SGHAT and FQNNGV. The CDR3 spells CASSFFRLDSAFF. The CDR3 coding sequence is TGTGCCAGCAGCTTCTTTCGCTTAGACAGCGCTTTCTTT.

The rearrangement links TRBV7-6 to TRBJ2-7, with 11 positions matching TRBD1. The V and J ends lost 5 bases and 7 bases, in that order; junction bases with no gene match: 22. Germline assignment: CDR1 SGHVS and CDR2 FNYEAQ. CDR3 length: 19 residues. The CDR3, as DNA: TGTGCCAGCAGCCCCCGGGACAGGGGGAGTACCCAAGAACCGTGGGAGCAGTACTTC. Protein sequence: CASSPRDRGSTQEPWEQYF. The full variable domain, in which reference TRBV7-6 and TRBJ2-7 provide the parts outside the CDR3, is GAGVSQSPRYKVTKRGQDVALRCDPISGHVSLYWYRQALGQGPEFLTYFNYEAQQDKSGLPNDRFSAERPEGSISTLTIQRTEQRDSAMYRCASSPRDRGSTQEPWEQYFGPGTRLTVT.

This chain connects TRBV18 to TRBJ1-1; no definite D call. Germline V gives CDR1 KGHSH, CDR2 LQKENI. V was clipped by 2 bases and J by 11 bases, with 24 bases between them. CDR3 length: 16 amino acids. Written as DNA, the CDR3 is TGTGCCAGCTCACCAGGGAGTCCAGCGAACTTGCTCGAGGCTTTCTTT. It yields the protein CASSPGSPANLLEAFF.

The chain combines TRBV5-1 with TRBJ2-3, with 7 bases aligning to TRBD1. V shed 1 base, J shed 0 bases, and the junction held 2 bases outside the gene matches. CDR1 and CDR2 from the germline V gene are SGHRS and YFSETQ. This CDR3 comprises 15 residues. Here the CDR3 reads CASSLRTGSTDTQYF. Written as DNA, the CDR3 is TGCGCCAGCAGCTTGCGGACAGGTAGCACAGATACGCAGTATTTT.

The V call is TRBV5-1, the J call TRBJ1-1, with D unclear. V was clipped by 0 bases and J by 2 bases, with 8 bases between them. From germline, CDR1 is SGHRS and CDR2 YFSETQ. CDR3 length: 14 amino acids. CDR3 loop: CASSLGSTNTEAFF. For the CDR3, the DNA is TGCGCCAGCAGCTTGGGTTCTACTAACACTGAAGCTTTCTTT.

This chain connects TRBV6-5 to TRBJ1-5, with D perhaps matching TRBD1 (6 bases). Trimming shortened V by 6 bases and J by 4 bases, and 13 bases separated the two germline ends. Germline CDR1 reads MNHEY; CDR2 reads SVGAGI. The CDR3 covers 14 residues. CDR3 protein: CASSPGQFNQPQHF. DNA of the CDR3: TGTGCCAGCAGCCCCGGACAGTTTAATCAGCCCCAGCATTTT.

This chain links TRBV2 with TRBJ1-1, with TRBD1 identical over 8 bases. J gave up 1 base and V 3 bases, and 4 bases lay outside the gene matches. The germline gives CDR1 SNHLY, CDR2 FYNNEI. The CDR3 runs 15 residues. The CDR3: CASSDTGTGNTEAFF. The CDR3 DNA is TGTGCCAGCAGTGACACCGGGACAGGGAACACTGAAGCTTTCTTT.

The V call is TRBV19, the J call TRBJ1-1; 10 bases line up with TRBD1. Germline trimming cut 6 bases from V and 3 bases from J; bases unmatched to any gene: 7. The CDR3 is 15 residues long. Looked up from germline, CDR1 is LNHDA and CDR2 is SQIVND (reference sequence). The CDR3 DNA sequence: TGTGCCAGTAGCCTGACAGGGGGCCAATACACTGAAGCTTTCTTT. Its translation is CASSLTGGQYTEAFF.

J is TRBJ2-1 and V is TRBV18, with 8 nucleotides matching TRBD1. With 2 bases clipped from V and 0 bases from J, the junction kept 3 bases outside the gene matches. Germline CDR1 is KGHSH and CDR2 is LQKENI. This CDR3 region has 16 residues. The CDR3 DNA reads TGTGCCAGCTCACCATCGACAGGGGTCTCCTACAATGAGCAGTTCTTC. Translated: CASSPSTGVSYNEQFF.

The V and J genes are TRBV5-4 and TRBJ2-2; D might be TRBD2 (5 bases). CDR1 and CDR2 from the germline V gene are SGHNT and YYREEE (reference sequence). The V end was cut by 1 base, the J end by 6 bases, with 7 bases between. The CDR3 has 13 amino acids. The chain's CDR3 is CASSLIAPGELFF. CDR3 nucleotide sequence: TGTGCCAGCAGCTTGATAGCGCCCGGGGAGCTGTTTTTT.

The rearrangement links TRBV19 to TRBJ2-5; TRBD2 might be the D (6 bases). The CDR3 runs to 16 residues. Germline values: CDR1 LNHDA, CDR2 SQIVND (reference sequence). V lost 3 bases, J lost 2 bases, and 16 bases lay in between. The CDR3 DNA reads as TGTGCCAGTAGTATGGGGTTGGGGACTTCACAAGAGACCCAGTACTTC. Translating it yields CASSMGLGTSQETQYF.

The CDR3 sequence is CASRDRGSGANVLTF. The DNA for the CDR3 is TGTGCCAGCCGGGACAGGGGCTCTGGGGCCAACGTCCTGACTTTC. This sequence joins TRBV28 and TRBJ2-6; 10 bases agree with TRBD1. Germline loops: CDR1 MDHEN, CDR2 SYDVKM. V lost 8 bases to trimming and J lost 0 bases; unmatched junction nucleotides: 1. The CDR3 runs 15 residues.